These 24 T cell receptor beta chains originate from one sample sequenced in a study of read filtering for tumor transcriptome and immune sequencing. This library used around 400 ng RNA and molecular barcoded adaptors spanning alpha/delta and beta/gamma chains. TCRdb re-called the reads with MiXCR, one entry per CDR3 protein. The sample carries tens of thousands of distinct CDR3 sequences, roughly 15% recorded once. Sequenced: a population of CD138-negative cells sorted from bone marrow. The origin of the receptors is a donor at least 40 years old with multiple myeloma.

This clonotype was detected many times. The genes are TRBV20-1 and TRBJ2-3; TRBD2 aligns across 7 bases. The CDR3 is 14 amino acids. Germline trimming cut 5 bases from V and 4 bases from J; bases unmatched to any gene: 9. CDR1 DFQATT and CDR2 SNEGSKA come from the germline V gene (reference sequence). The CDR3 bases are TGCAGTGCTGGGAGAAGGACTAGGTCAGATACGCAGTATTTT. Protein: CSAGRRTRSDTQYF.

In this sample, this clonotype turned up many times. The V call is TRBV6-5, the J call TRBJ2-1; a possible D gene is TRBD2 (5 bases). V was trimmed by 2 bases and J by 3 bases, leaving 11 bases between them. The V gene's germline CDR1 is MNHEY and CDR2 SVGAGI. CDR3 length: 15 residues. As DNA, the CDR3 is TGTGCCAGCAGTTACAGGAGCGGACTCTACAATGAGCAGTTCTTC. Encoded protein: CASSYRSGLYNEQFF.

This clonotype was counted many times. This rearrangement joins TRBV11-2 to TRBJ2-1, with D unresolved. V shed 3 bases and J shed 3 bases, with 9 bases lying between them. CDR1 is SGHAT, CDR2 FQNNGV, per germline. CDR3 length: 14 amino acids. CDR3 region: CASSLRRSYNEQFF. In nucleotides, the CDR3 is TGTGCCAGCAGCTTGAGGCGGAGCTACAATGAGCAGTTCTTC.

Comment on this clonotype: Just one base apart from a much larger clone, this may be a read error. The V gene is TRBV20-1, the J gene TRBJ2-5; 8 bases are shared with TRBD2. Trimming at V came to 6 bases and at J to 2 bases, leaving 5 bases not matched to a gene. This CDR3 is 13 amino acids long. Germline V gives CDR1 DFQATT, CDR2 SNEGSKA (reference sequence). The CDR3 protein is CSAGTRLQETQYF. CDR3 coding DNA: TGCAGTGCCGGGACTAGACTTCAAGAGACCCAGTACTTC.

This clonotype was detected a few times. The chain uses TRBV20-1 and TRBJ2-7; 13 bases align to TRBD2. CDR1 is DFQATT, CDR2 SNEGSKA, per germline (reference sequence). The CDR3 loop spans 15 amino acids. Unmatched junction bases numbered 6, after V lost 2 bases and J lost 5 bases. This chain's CDR3 is CSARQLAGGLNEQYF. The CDR3, as DNA: TGCAGTGCTAGACAACTAGCGGGAGGGCTTAACGAGCAGTACTTC.

This clonotype was recorded many times. The V call is TRBV27, the J call TRBJ2-7; no firm D call. Germline values: CDR1 MNHEY, CDR2 SMNVEV (reference sequence). Trimming took off 6 bases at V and 2 bases at J, with 14 bases between the two ends. This CDR3 comprises 14 residues. The CDR3: CASSPHSLAYEQYF. The CDR3 DNA follows: TGTGCCAGCAGCCCGCACAGTCTTGCCTACGAGCAGTACTTC.

Remarks on this clonotype: A junction end diverges from the germline sequence, so it may reflect a read error. The J gene is TRBJ2-1, the V gene TRBV7-6; tentative D call: TRBD1 (6 bases). CDR3 length equals 15 residues. Germline CDR1 is SGHVS and CDR2 is FNYEAQ. The CDR3 is CASSTPGHTYNELFF. CDR3 DNA sequence: TGTGCCAGCAGCACCCCGGGACATACCTATAATGAGCTGTTCTTC. The full variable domain, rest sourced from reference TRBV7-6 and TRBJ2-1, is GAGVSQSPRYKVTKRGQDVALRCDPISGHVSLYWYRQALGQGPEFLTYFNYEAQQDKSGLPNDRFSAERPEGSISTLTIQRTEQRDSAMYRCASSTPGHTYNELFFGPGTRLTVL.

The rearrangement joins TRBV2 to TRBJ2-1, with D uncertain. CDR1 is SNHLY, CDR2 FYNNEI, per germline. The V end lost 2 bases, the J end lost 10 bases, and 15 bases lay between the germline ends. The CDR3 sequence is 14 residues long. CDR3 region: CASSESWARSEQFF. The CDR3 nucleotides read TGTGCCAGCAGTGAATCATGGGCTCGGAGCGAGCAGTTCTTC.

This clonotype was seen many times. This rearrangement joins TRBV30 to TRBJ1-1; a weak D match, TRBD1 (6 bases). Between the trimmed V and J ends, which lost 4 bases and 4 bases, there was a span of 7 bases. This CDR3 is 11 amino acids long. Germline CDR1 and CDR2: GTSNPN and SVGIG (reference sequence). The CDR3, as DNA: TGTGCCTGGATAGGGGGCACTGAAGCTTTCTTT. Translated: CAWIGGTEAFF.

Concerning this clonotype: One base away lies a much larger clone, so this may be a sequencing read error. The V gene is TRBV6-6, the J gene TRBJ1-5; D is perhaps TRBD1 (5 bases). Germline-derived CDR1 and CDR2 are MNHNY and SVGAGI (reference sequence). CDR3 length: 16 residues. In DNA, the CDR3 is TGTGCCAGCAGTTACTCCGGCAGGGAGAGCAGTCAGCCCCAGCATTTT. Translating it yields CASSYSGRESSQPQHF.

This clonotype was picked up a small number of times. The chain is built from TRBV11-2 and TRBJ2-3, with 9 bases aligning to TRBD1. Germline CDR1 reads SGHAT; CDR2 reads FQNNGV. J was trimmed by 4 bases and V by 5 bases; bases with no gene match: 10. This CDR3 spans 16 amino acids. Here the CDR3 DNA reads TGTGCCAGCAGCGACTTCGGACAGGGGCTCGCAGATACGCAGTATTTT. It specifies CASSDFGQGLADTQYF.

In its sample, this clonotype is medium-sized. The gene calls are TRBV11-2 and TRBJ2-1; D ambiguous. The CDR3 is 14 residues long. Germline V gene sequence: CDR1 SGHAT, CDR2 FQNNGV. Trimming left V 4 bases short and J 5 bases short, with 12 bases between. The CDR3 is CASSSRQYDNEQFF. The DNA for the CDR3 is TGTGCCAGCAGCTCCAGGCAATACGACAATGAGCAGTTCTTC. Full variable domain (rest looked up from reference TRBV11-2 and TRBJ2-1): EAGVAQSPRYKIIEKRQSVAFWCNPISGHATLYWYQQILGQGPKLLIQFQNNGVVDDSQLPKDRFSAERLKGVDSTLKIQPAKLEDSAVYLCASSSRQYDNEQFFGPGTRLTVL.

This clonotype appeared once. A much larger clone lies a single base off, so this may be a read error. The chain employs TRBV28 and TRBJ2-7; 7 bases align to TRBD2. The CDR3 loop spans 11 amino acids. Germline V gene lookup returns CDR1 MDHEN and CDR2 SYDVKM. CDR3 nucleotides: TGTACCAGCAGTGGGCGGGACTATGAGTACTTC. Encoded protein: CTSSGRDYEYF.

This clonotype was observed at least ten times. J is TRBJ2-6 and V is TRBV10-3; TRBD1 agrees at 8 bases. This CDR3 has 19 residues. The junction had 7 bases not matched to a gene; V was cut back by 0 bases and J by 0 bases. CDR1 and CDR2 from the germline V gene are ENHRY and SYGVKD. The CDR3 loop reads CAISESGRGPLSGANVLTF. The CDR3 DNA follows: TGTGCCATCAGTGAGTCGGGCAGGGGGCCTCTCTCTGGGGCCAACGTCCTGACTTTC.

This clonotype occurred many times. The chain employs TRBV29-1 and TRBJ2-3; D perhaps matches TRBD2 (6 bases). V lost 6 bases, J lost 2 bases, and 15 bases lay in between. The CDR3 length is 14 residues. Looked up from germline, CDR1 is SQVTM and CDR2 is ANQGSEA. The CDR3 DNA reads TGCAGCGTCCGCCTAGCGACCCTCACAGATACGCAGTATTTT. Translated, it gives CSVRLATLTDTQYF.

This clonotype was observed a few times. Possible read error: a much larger clone is one base away. The conserved closing phenylalanine or tryptophan is absent in this CDR3, likely reflecting a read error. The chain combines TRBV20-1 with TRBJ2-3; D not resolved. The CDR3 covers 10 residues. Trimming pared 7 bases from V and 4 bases from J, leaving 6 bases between. Germline CDR1 reads DFQATT; CDR2 reads SNEGSKA (reference sequence). CDR3 in DNA: TGCAGTGTGGATCCAGATACGCAGTATATT. Translated: CSVDPDTQYI.

This clonotype was seen at least ten times. The CDR3 here is CASSVGLAGDNEQFF. As DNA, the CDR3 is TGTGCCAGCAGCGTGGGACTAGCGGGAGACAATGAGCAGTTCTTC. This chain uses TRBV6-1 with TRBJ2-1; 14 bases line up with TRBD2. Per the germline V gene, CDR1 is MNHNS and CDR2 is SASEGT. This CDR3 region has 15 residues. V lost 6 bases to trimming and J lost 5 bases; unmatched junction nucleotides: 3.

This clonotype was seen repeatedly, ten times or more. The chain links TRBV27 to TRBJ2-7; 8 nucleotides agree with TRBD1. Germline V gives CDR1 MNHEY, CDR2 SMNVEV (reference sequence). Trimming cost V 9 bases and J 0 bases; bases outside gene matches: 7. The CDR3 has 14 amino acids. CDR3 loop: CASKRQGSSYEQYF. The CDR3 DNA reads as TGTGCCAGTAAACGACAGGGGAGCTCCTACGAGCAGTACTTC.

In its sample, this clonotype was seen many times. This rearrangement joins TRBV20-1 to TRBJ2-1; 13 bases agree with TRBD2. The CDR3 is 17 amino acids. Germline V gene sequence: CDR1 DFQATT, CDR2 SNEGSKA (reference sequence). Unmatched junction bases numbered 9, after V lost 3 bases and J lost 4 bases. The CDR3 DNA reads as TGCAGTGCTAGGGGGACAGGGACTAGCGGGACTTACAATGAGCAGTTCTTC. Its protein product is CSARGTGTSGTYNEQFF.

This clonotype was counted many times. The V call is TRBV24-1, the J call TRBJ1-5; 11 bases agree with TRBD1. CDR1 and CDR2 from the germline V gene are KGHDR and SFDVKD. Germline trimming cut 3 bases from V and 6 bases from J; bases unmatched to any gene: 9. The CDR3 totals 17 residues. CDR3 DNA: TGTGCCACCAGTGATGCGGACAGGGGGCAAGGGAGTCAGCCCCAGCATTTT. Its translation is CATSDADRGQGSQPQHF.

This clonotype was found many times. The chain combines TRBV2 with TRBJ2-7; D possibly corresponds to TRBD2 (6 bases). V shed 7 bases and J shed 3 bases, with 13 bases lying between them. CDR1 is SNHLY and CDR2 is FYNNEI in the germline V gene. The length of the CDR3 is 13 residues. CDR3 sequence reads: CASNSGTHYEQYF. CDR3 nucleotide sequence: TGTGCCAGCAACTCCGGGACTCACTACGAGCAGTACTTC.

Ten or more counts support this clonotype. The genes are TRBV6-2 or TRBV6-3 and TRBJ2-1; 10 bases are shared with TRBD1. Germline trimming cut 2 bases from V and 3 bases from J; bases unmatched to any gene: 4. The CDR3 has 16 residues. CDR1 MNHEY and CDR2 SVGEGT come from the germline V gene. CDR3 sequence (DNA): TGTGCCAGCAGTTACCGGGACAGGGGTTACTACAATGAGCAGTTCTTC. Translated: CASSYRDRGYYNEQFF.

This clonotype was detected many times. The chain combines TRBV27 with TRBJ2-1, with no clear D. The CDR3 covers 13 residues. Germline CDR1 and CDR2: MNHEY and SMNVEV (reference sequence). V was cut by 4 bases and J by 4 bases, with 8 bases left in between. CDR3 protein: CASSSPPYNEQFF. The CDR3, as DNA: TGTGCCAGCAGTTCGCCCCCTTACAATGAGCAGTTCTTC.

In its sample, this clonotype was seen many times. This chain links TRBV28 with TRBJ2-7, with D unresolved. Deletions cut 2 bases from V and 3 bases from J, with 5 bases between. The CDR3 is made up of 12 amino acids. Germline V gene sequence: CDR1 MDHEN, CDR2 SYDVKM. The CDR3 DNA sequence: TGTGCCAGCAGTTTACAACTCTACGAGCAGTACTTC. Amino acid sequence: CASSLQLYEQYF.